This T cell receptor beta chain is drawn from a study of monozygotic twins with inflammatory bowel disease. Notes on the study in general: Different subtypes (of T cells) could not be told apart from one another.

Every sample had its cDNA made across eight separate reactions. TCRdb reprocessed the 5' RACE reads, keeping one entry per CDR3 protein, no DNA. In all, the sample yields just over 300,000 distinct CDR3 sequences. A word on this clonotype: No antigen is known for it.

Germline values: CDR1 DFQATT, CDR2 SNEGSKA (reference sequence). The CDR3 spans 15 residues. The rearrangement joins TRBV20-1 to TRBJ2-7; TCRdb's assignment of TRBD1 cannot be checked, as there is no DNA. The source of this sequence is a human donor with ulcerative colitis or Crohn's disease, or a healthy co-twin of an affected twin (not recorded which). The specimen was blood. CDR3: CSATWTGGGLDEQYF.